These T cell receptor beta chains were read from a single sample in a study of glioma-infiltrating T cells. TCRdb re-analysed the multiplex PCR reads in MiXCR, keeping a single row per CDR3 protein. This sample has roughly 350,000 distinct CDR3 sequences, with approximately 42% found just once. Sequencing input: glioma tissue, nonneoplastic brain tissue, or PBMCs (not recorded which). Receptors were obtained from a human donor with low-grade glioma or glioblastoma, undergoing nonglioma brain surgery, or in good health (not recorded which). Each CDR3 is given with its conserved first and last residue. Each record gives: clone size, V gene, J gene, D gene, CDR3 DNA, CDR3 protein. A D gene is named only where the DNA matches it firmly. Only some rows state a clone size, as once, few, many or a class for expanded clones.

NA,TRBV29-1,TRBJ2-7,TRBD2,TGCAGCGTTAGTGCTAGCGGATCCTACGAGCAGTACTTC,CSVSASGSYEQYF
NA,TRBV28,TRBJ2-1,TRBD1,TGTGCCAGTCAGGAGGCAGGGGGCAATGAGCAGTTCTTC,CASQEAGGNEQFF
NA,TRBV20-1,TRBJ2-7,NA,TGCAGTGCTAGAGATGGCGGGTACACCGCCTACGAGCAGTACTTC,CSARDGGYTAYEQYF
many,TRBV25-1,TRBJ1-5,TRBD1,TGTGCCAGCAGTCCCTGGGACAGCTTAAATCAGCCCCAGCATTTT,CASSPWDSLNQPQHF
few,TRBV4-3,TRBJ2-3,TRBD2,TGCGCCAGCACCAACCCGGGTAGCGGGAGGGTCACAGATACGCAGTATTTT,CASTNPGSGRVTDTQYF
many,TRBV6-2/TRBV6-3,TRBJ2-7,TRBD1,TGTGCCAGCAGTTACTCTACAGGGGGGACCTACGAGCAGTACTTC,CASSYSTGGTYEQYF
NA,TRBV7-3,TRBJ1-6,TRBD1,TGTGCCAGCAGCGCCCGGACAGGGGGCAATTCACCCCTCCACTTT,CASSARTGGNSPLHF
few,TRBV4-3,TRBJ1-2,TRBD1,TGCGCCAGCAGCCAAGATCGGGGGACAGGGGGTAACTATGGCTACACCTTC,CASSQDRGTGGNYGYTF
few,TRBV7-2,TRBJ1-2,NA,TGTGCCAGCAGCCCACGGGGATACTATGGCTACACCTTC,CASSPRGYYGYTF
NA,TRBV4-1,TRBJ2-5,NA,TGCGCCAGCAGCCAAGAAAGGGTTGAGACCCAGTACTTC,CASSQERVETQYF
NA,TRBV7-2,TRBJ2-3,NA,TGTGCCAGCAGCTTAAGATCGGTGGGCCAACTCAGCACAGATACGCAGTATTTT,CASSLRSVGQLSTDTQYF
NA,TRBV20-1,TRBJ2-7,TRBD2,TGCAGTGCTTCCGAAGCTAGCGGGAGGGCCGGTTTAACCTACGAGCAGTACTTC,CSASEASGRAGLTYEQYF
NA,TRBV20-1,TRBJ1-1,TRBD1,TGCGGTGCTAGAGCCAGGACAGGGATGAATGAAGCTTTCTTT,CGARARTGMNEAFF
NA,TRBV7-2,TRBJ2-7,NA,TGTGCCAGCAGCTTTGGGGCGGGATCCTACGTGCAGTACTTC,CASSFGAGSYVQYF
NA,TRBV4-1,TRBJ1-6,TRBD1,TGCGCCAGCAGCGGTGGGACAGGGCGGAATTTACCCCTCCACTTT,CASSGGTGRNLPLHF
NA,TRBV11-1,TRBJ1-1,TRBD1,TGTGCCAGCAGCTTCTTTCGCGACAGGGGGGCTGAAGCTTTCTTT,CASSFFRDRGAEAFF
NA,TRBV20-1,TRBJ2-5,TRBD1,TGCAGTGCTCACGATTTCCCGACAGGGGAAGAGACCCAGTACTTC,CSAHDFPTGEETQYF
NA,TRBV4-2,TRBJ2-7,NA,TGTGCCAGCAGCTCGCTCGGGACTTCCTACGAGCAGTACTTC,CASSSLGTSYEQYF
NA,TRBV20-1,TRBJ2-5,TRBD1,TGCAGTGCAAAACAGGGGTTTGAGACCCAGTACTTC,CSAKQGFETQYF
few,TRBV4-1,TRBJ2-7,TRBD2,TGCGCCAGCATCGGGGGGTTCCCATACTACGAGCAGTACTTC,CASIGGFPYYEQYF
few,TRBV20-1,TRBJ1-4,NA,TGCAGTGCTAGATCGGCGCAAACTAATGAAAAACTGTTTTTT,CSARSAQTNEKLFF
few,TRBV24-1,TRBJ1-2,TRBD1,TGTGCCACCAGTGACTTGGGACAGCCCTATGGCTACACCTTC,CATSDLGQPYGYTF
many,TRBV27,TRBJ2-1,TRBD1,TGTGCCAGCAGTTTATACCCAGGGGGCGGTGAGCAGTTCTTC,CASSLYPGGGEQFF
few,TRBV28,TRBJ1-4,TRBD1,TGTGCCAGCAGCAAAGACAGGGGGGGGAATGAAAAACTGTTTTTT,CASSKDRGGNEKLFF
NA,TRBV12-3/TRBV12-4,TRBJ2-7,NA,TGTGCCAGCACACCTCGGTTGGGGGTGTACGAGCAGTACTTC,CASTPRLGVYEQYF
many,TRBV28,TRBJ2-1,NA,TGTGCCAGCAGTTTATACGGGGGCCAGTACTACAATGAGCAGTTCTTC,CASSLYGGQYYNEQFF
few,TRBV4-1,TRBJ2-1,TRBD2,TGCGCCAGCAGCCAAGATCCAGCGGGGGGGGGTGAGCAGTTCTTC,CASSQDPAGGGEQFF
NA,TRBV4-1,TRBJ1-3,NA,TGCGCCAGCAGCCAAGATTTCTTAAGGGCCCCGGACCGTGGAAACACCATATATTTT,CASSQDFLRAPDRGNTIYF